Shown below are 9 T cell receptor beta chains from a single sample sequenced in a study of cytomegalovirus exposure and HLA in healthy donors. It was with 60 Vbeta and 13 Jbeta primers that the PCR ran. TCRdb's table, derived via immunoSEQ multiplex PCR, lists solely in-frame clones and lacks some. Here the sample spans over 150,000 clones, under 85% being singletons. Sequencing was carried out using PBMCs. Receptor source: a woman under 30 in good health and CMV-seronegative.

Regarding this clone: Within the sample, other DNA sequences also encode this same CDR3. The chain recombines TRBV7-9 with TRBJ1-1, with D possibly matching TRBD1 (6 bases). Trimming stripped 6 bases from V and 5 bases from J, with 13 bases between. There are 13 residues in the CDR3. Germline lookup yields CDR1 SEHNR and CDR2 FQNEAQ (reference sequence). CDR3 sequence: CASSRNRDTEAFF. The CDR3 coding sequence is TGTGCCAGCAGTCGAAACAGGGATACTGAAGCTTTCTTT.

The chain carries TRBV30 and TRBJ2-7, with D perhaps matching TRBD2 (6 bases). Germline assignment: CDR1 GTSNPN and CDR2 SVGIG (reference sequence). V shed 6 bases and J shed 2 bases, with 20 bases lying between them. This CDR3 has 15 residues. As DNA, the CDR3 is TGTGCCTGCTACCCCGGGAGTGGGTGGCCCTACGAGCAGTACTTC. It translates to CACYPGSGWPYEQYF.

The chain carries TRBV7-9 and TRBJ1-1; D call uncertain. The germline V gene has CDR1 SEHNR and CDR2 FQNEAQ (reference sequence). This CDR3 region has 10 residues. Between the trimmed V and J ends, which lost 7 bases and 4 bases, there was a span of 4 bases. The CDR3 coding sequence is TGTGCCAGCACGGGCACTGAAGCTTTCTTT. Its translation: CASTGTEAFF.

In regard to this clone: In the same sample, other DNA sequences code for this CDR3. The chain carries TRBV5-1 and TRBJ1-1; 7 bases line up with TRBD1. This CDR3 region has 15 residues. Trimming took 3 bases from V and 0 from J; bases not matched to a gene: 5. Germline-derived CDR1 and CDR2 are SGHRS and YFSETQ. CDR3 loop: CASSSRQGMNTEAFF. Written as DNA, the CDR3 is TGCGCCAGCAGCTCGCGACAGGGCATGAACACTGAAGCTTTCTTT. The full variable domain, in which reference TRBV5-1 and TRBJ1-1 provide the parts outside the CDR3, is KAGVTQTPRYLIKTRGQQVTLSCSPISGHRSVSWYQQTPGQGLQFLFEYFSETQRNKGNFPGRFSGRQFSNSRSEMNVSTLELGDSALYLCASSSRQGMNTEAFFGQGTRLTVV.

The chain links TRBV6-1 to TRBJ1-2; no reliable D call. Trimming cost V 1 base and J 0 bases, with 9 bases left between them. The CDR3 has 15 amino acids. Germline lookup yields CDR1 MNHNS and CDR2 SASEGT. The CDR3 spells CASSEVGRPNYGYTF. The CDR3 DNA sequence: TGTGCCAGCAGTGAAGTCGGCAGGCCTAACTATGGCTACACCTTC.

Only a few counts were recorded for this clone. CDR3 DNA: TGTGCCAGCAGCCAAGAACAGAACACCGGGGAGCTGTTTTTT. It is translated as CASSQEQNTGELFF. The V and J genes are TRBV4-2 and TRBJ2-2; no clear D gene. Germline-derived CDR1 and CDR2 are LGHNA and YNFKEQ. V lost 0 bases to trimming and J lost 1 base, with 3 bases between them. The CDR3 length is 14 residues.

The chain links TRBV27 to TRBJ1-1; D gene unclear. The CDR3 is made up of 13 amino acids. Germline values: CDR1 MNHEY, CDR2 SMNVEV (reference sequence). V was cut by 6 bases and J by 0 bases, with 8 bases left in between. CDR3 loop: CASSRRLNTEAFF. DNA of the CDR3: TGTGCCAGCAGCCGCAGGTTGAACACTGAAGCTTTCTTT.

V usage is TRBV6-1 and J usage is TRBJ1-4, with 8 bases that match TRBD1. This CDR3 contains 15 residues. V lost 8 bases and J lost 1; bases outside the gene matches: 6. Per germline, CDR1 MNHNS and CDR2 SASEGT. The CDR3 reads CASHTGGVTNEKLFF. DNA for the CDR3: TGTGCCAGCCATACAGGGGGGGTAACTAATGAAAAACTGTTTTTT.

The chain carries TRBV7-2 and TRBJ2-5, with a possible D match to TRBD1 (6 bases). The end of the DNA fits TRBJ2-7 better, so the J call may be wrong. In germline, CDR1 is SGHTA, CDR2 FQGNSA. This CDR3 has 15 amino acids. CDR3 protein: CASSLAQGLPYEQYF. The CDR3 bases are TGTGCCAGCAGCTTAGCACAGGGATTGCCCTACGAGCAGTACTTC.